This T cell receptor beta chain was found in a study of human T cells and chemical hapten exposure. The CDR3 covers 15 residues. V dropped 2 bases and J dropped 6 bases, with 14 bases sitting between them. CDR1 is SGHTA, CDR2 FQGNSA, per germline. This clonotype was seen a few times. TCRdb ran MiXCR on the RACE reads and lists one entry per CDR3 protein. Counted here are 27,000 or so distinct CDR3 sequences, over 4.5% occurring once; the ten biggest clones make up 4.5% to 6.5%. Noted time point: patch test 3, about 24 weeks after DPC sensitization. As to treatment: therapeutic diphenylcyclopropenone sensitization with weekly scalp DPC. Blood was drawn before each patch test was applied.

The sequence came from a man younger than 45 with alopecia areata. Some clones in this sample may be carry-over from other donors' samples. This chain connects TRBV7-2 to TRBJ1-5; perhaps TRBD1 as D (6 bases). The material sequenced was whole blood, taken in connection with sensitization to the hapten diphenylcyclopropenone (DPC). The chain's CDR3 is CASSLKGQGGQPQHF. CDR3 nucleotide sequence: TGTGCCAGCAGCTTAAAGGGACAAGGAGGTCAGCCCCAGCATTTT.